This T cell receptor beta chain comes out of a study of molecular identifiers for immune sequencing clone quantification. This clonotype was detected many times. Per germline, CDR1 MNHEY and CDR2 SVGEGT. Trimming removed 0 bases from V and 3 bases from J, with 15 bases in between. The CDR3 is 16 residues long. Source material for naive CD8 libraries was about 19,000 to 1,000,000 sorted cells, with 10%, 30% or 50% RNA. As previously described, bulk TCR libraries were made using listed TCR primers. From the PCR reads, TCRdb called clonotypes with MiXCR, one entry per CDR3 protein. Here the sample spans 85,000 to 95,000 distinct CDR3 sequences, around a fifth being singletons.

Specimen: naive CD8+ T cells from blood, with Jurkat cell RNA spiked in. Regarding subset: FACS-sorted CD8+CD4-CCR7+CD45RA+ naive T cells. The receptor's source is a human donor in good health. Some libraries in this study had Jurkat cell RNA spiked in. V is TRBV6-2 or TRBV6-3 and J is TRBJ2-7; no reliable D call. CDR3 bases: TGTGCCAGCAGTTACTCGGCCCTTGAGATGAGCTACGAGCAGTACTTC. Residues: CASSYSALEMSYEQYF.